This T cell receptor beta chain stems from a study of early T cells in non-severe SARS-CoV-2 infection. Across the whole study: Sequenced bulk RNA came from whole blood that was unsorted, and chains were unpaired. Study-wide results and limits: The matching step, a VDJdb search, favored anti-spike CD8 responses and missed private and CD4 specificities.

Unique molecular identifiers were affixed to single, distinct cDNA molecules. TCRdb re-called the 5' RACE reads with MiXCR, one entry per CDR3 protein. There are 55,000 to 80,000 distinct CDR3 sequences in the sample; roughly an eighth occur only once, and around 6% lies in the top ten. On this clonotype: The antigen is unknown.

Germline lookup yields CDR1 SEHNR and CDR2 FQNEAQ (reference sequence). Trimming took off 6 bases at V and 10 bases at J, with 10 bases between the two ends. This CDR3 is 11 amino acids long. The material sequenced was whole blood, taken at baseline. The sequence was collected from an adult who was a healthcare worker with PCR-confirmed SARS-CoV-2 infection or an uninfected control (not recorded which). This chain joins TRBV7-9 and TRBJ2-1; D may correspond to TRBD1 or TRBD2 (6 bases each). The CDR3, as DNA: TGTGCCAGCAGAAGGGGGAGGGAGCAGTTCTTC. Its translation is CASRRGREQFF.